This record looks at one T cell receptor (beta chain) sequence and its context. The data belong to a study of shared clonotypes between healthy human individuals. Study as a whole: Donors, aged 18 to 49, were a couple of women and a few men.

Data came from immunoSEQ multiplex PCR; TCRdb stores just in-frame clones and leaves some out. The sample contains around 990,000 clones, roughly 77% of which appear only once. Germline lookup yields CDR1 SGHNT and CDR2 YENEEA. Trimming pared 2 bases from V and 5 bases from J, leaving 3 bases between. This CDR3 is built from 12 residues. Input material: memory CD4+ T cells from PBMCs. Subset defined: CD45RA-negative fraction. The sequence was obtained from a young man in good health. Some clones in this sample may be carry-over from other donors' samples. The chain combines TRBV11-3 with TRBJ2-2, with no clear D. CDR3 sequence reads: CASSLLTGELFF. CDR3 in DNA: TGTGCCAGCAGCTTACTTACCGGGGAGCTGTTTTTT.